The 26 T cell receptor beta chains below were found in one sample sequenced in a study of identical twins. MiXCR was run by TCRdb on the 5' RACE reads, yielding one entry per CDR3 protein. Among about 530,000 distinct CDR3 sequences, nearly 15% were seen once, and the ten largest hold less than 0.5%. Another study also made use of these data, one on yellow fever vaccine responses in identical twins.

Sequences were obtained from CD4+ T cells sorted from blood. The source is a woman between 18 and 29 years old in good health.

CDR3 residues: CASSLLGDPDTQYF. The CDR3 nucleotides read TGTGCCAGCAGCTTATTGGGTGACCCAGATACGCAGTATTTT. The J gene is TRBJ2-3, the V gene TRBV7-9; D not certain. The CDR3 length is 14 residues. V was pared by 2 bases and J by 4 bases, with 10 bases between. Looked up from germline, CDR1 is SEHNR and CDR2 is FQNEAQ (reference sequence).

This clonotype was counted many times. The CDR3 coding sequence is TGCGCCAGCAGCTCGGACGGGAGTCGAGGCGGGGAGCTGTTTTTT. The encoded protein is CASSSDGSRGGELFF. The gene calls are TRBV5-1 and TRBJ2-2, with D possibly being TRBD2 (6 bases). The length of the CDR3 is 15 residues. Looked up from germline, CDR1 is SGHRS and CDR2 is YFSETQ. Trimming took 3 bases from V and 7 from J, leaving 16 bases between them.

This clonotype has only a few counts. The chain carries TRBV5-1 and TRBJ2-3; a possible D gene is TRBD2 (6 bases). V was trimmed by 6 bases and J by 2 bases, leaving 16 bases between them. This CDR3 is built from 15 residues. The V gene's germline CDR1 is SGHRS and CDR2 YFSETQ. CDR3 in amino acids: CASTPGSMITDTQYF. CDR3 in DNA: TGCGCCAGCACCCCCGGGAGCATGATCACAGATACGCAGTATTTT.

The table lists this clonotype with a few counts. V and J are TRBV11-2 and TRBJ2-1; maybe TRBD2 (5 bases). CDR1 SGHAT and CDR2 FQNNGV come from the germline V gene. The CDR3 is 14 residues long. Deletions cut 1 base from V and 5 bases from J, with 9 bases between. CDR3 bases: TGTGCCAGCAGCTTAGGTTCGGGGAACAATGAGCAGTTCTTC. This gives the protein CASSLGSGNNEQFF.

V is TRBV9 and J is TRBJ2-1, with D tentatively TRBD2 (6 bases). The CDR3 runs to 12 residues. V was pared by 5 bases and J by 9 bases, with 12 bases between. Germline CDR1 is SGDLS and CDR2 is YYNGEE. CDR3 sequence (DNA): TGTGCCAGCAGGGGAGGAATGAGTGAGCAGTTCTTC. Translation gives CASRGGMSEQFF. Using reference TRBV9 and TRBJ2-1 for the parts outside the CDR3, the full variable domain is DSGVTQTPKHLITATGQRVTLRCSPRSGDLSVYWYQQSLDQGLQFLIQYYNGEERAKGNILERFSAQQFPDLHSELNLSSLELGDSALYFCASRGGMSEQFFGPGTRLTVL.

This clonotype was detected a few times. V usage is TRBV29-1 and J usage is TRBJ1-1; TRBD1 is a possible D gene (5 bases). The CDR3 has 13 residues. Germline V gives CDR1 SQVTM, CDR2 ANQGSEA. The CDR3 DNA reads TGCAGTGGCTCCGTCGGGGGGAACACTGAAGCTTTCTTT. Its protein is CSGSVGGNTEAFF.

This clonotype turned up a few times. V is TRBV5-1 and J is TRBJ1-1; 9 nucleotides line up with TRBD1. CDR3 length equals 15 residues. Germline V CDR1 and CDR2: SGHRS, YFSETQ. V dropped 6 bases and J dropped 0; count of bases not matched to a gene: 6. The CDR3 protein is CASNRGPFMNTEAFF. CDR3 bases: TGCGCCAGCAACAGGGGGCCTTTTATGAACACTGAAGCTTTCTTT.

The CDR3 coding sequence is TGTGCCAGCCCCCCTCCGAGAAGGCGTACCGGGGAGCTGTTTTTT. This encodes CASPPPRRRTGELFF. This chain uses TRBV27 with TRBJ2-2; no clear D. V lost 8 bases to trimming and J lost 5 bases, with 18 bases between them. CDR3 length equals 15 residues. Germline-derived CDR1 and CDR2 are MNHEY and SMNVEV (reference sequence).

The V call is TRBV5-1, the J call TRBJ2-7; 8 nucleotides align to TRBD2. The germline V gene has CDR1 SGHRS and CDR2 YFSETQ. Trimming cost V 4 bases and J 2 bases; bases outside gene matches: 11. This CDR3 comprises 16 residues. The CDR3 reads CASSPGGSGRTYEQYF. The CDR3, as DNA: TGCGCCAGCAGCCCCGGTGGGAGCGGGAGAACCTACGAGCAGTACTTC.

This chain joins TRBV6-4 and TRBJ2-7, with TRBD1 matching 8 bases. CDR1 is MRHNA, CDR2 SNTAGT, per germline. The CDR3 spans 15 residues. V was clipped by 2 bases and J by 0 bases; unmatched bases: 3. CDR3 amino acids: CASSDPRGPSYEQYV. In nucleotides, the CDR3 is TGTGCCAGCAGTGACCCCAGGGGGCCCTCCTACGAGCAGTACGTC.

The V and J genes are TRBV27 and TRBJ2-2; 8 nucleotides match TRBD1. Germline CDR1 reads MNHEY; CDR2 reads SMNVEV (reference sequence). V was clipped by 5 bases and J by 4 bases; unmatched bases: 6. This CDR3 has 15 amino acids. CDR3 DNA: TGTGCCAGCAGTCAAAGACAGGGGCCCACCGGGGAGCTGTTTTTT. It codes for CASSQRQGPTGELFF.

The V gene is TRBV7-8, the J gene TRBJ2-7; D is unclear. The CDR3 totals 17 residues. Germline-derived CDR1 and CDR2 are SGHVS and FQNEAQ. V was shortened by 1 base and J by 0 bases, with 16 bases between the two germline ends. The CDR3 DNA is TGTGCCAGCAGCTTAGAGGCCCACCCGGCGGCCTCCTACGAGCAGTACTTC. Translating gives CASSLEAHPAASYEQYF.

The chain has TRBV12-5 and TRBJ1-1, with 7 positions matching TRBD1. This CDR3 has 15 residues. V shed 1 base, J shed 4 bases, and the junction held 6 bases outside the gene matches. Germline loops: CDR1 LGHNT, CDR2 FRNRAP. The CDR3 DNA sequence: TGTGCTAGTGGTTTGGGACAGGGACCCTCCACTGAAGCTTTCTTT. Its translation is CASGLGQGPSTEAFF.

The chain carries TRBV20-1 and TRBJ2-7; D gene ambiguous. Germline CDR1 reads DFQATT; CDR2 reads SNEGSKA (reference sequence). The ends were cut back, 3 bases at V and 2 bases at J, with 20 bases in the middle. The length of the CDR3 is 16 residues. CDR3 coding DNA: TGCAGTGCTAGTCCCCCGTGGGCGGAACAACCCTACGAGCAGTACGTC. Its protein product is CSASPPWAEQPYEQYV.

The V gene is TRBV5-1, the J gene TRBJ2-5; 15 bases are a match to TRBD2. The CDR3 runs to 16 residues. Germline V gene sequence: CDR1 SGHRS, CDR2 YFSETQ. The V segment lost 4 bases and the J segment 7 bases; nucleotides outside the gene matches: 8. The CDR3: CASSPAGLAGGVTQYF. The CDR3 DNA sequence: TGCGCCAGCAGCCCCGCAGGACTAGCGGGGGGGGTGACCCAGTACTTC.

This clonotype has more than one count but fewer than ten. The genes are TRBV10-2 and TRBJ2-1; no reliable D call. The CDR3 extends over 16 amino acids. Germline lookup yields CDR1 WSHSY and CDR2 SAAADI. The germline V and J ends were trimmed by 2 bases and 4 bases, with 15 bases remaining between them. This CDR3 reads CASSERTRLPYNEQFF. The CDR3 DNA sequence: TGCGCCAGCAGTGAGAGAACGCGGTTACCTTACAATGAGCAGTTCTTC.

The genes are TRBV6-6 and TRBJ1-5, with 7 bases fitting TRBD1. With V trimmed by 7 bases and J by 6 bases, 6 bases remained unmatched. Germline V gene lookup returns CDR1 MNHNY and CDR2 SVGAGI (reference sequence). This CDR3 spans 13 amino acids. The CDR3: CASKTGDLQPQHF. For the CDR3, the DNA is TGTGCCAGCAAAACAGGGGATCTTCAGCCCCAGCATTTT.

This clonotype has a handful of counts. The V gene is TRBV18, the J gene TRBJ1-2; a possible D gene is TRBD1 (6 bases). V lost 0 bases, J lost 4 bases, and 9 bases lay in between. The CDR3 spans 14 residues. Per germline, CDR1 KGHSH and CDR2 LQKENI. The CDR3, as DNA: TGTGCCAGCTCACCACCGCAAGGGGGCTATGGCTACACCTTC. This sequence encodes CASSPPQGGYGYTF.

CDR3 protein: CASSPISLLAGAINEQFF. CDR3 nucleotide sequence: TGTGCCAGCAGCCCGATTAGTCTGCTAGCGGGAGCCATCAATGAGCAGTTCTTC. The chain carries TRBV6-1 and TRBJ2-1; TRBD2 matches at 10 bases. The CDR3 has 18 amino acids. Trimming cost V 6 bases and J 6 bases; bases outside gene matches: 17. CDR1 is MNHNS and CDR2 is SASEGT in the germline V gene.

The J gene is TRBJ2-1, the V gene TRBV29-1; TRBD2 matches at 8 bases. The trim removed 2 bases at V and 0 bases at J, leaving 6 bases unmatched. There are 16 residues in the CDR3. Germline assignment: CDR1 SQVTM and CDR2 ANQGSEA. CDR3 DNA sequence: TGCAGCGTTGAAAAAACTAGCGGAAGCTCCTACAATGAGCAGTTCTTC. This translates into CSVEKTSGSSYNEQFF.

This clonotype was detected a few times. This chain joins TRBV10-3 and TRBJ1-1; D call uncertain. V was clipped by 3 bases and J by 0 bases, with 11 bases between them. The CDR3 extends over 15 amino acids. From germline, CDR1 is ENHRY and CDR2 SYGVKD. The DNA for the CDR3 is TGTGCCATCAGTGACGGAGGGCAGATGAACACTGAAGCTTTCTTT. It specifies CAISDGGQMNTEAFF.

For the CDR3, the DNA is TGTGCCAGCAGCTCGGGGGATTGGGCGTTCGATACGCAGTATTTT. It encodes CASSSGDWAFDTQYF. The rearrangement joins TRBV7-9 to TRBJ2-3, with D possibly matching TRBD2 (6 bases). Germline loops: CDR1 SEHNR, CDR2 FQNEAQ (reference sequence). Trimming took off 4 bases at V and 6 bases at J, with 17 bases between the two ends. The CDR3 spans 15 residues.

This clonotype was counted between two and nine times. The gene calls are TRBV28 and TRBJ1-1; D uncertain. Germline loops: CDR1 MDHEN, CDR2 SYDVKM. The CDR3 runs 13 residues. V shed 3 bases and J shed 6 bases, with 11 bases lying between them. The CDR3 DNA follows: TGTGCCAGCAGTTTCCCCAACGGGTCTGAAGCTTTCTTT. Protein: CASSFPNGSEAFF. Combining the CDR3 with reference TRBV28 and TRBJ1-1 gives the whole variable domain DVKVTQSSRYLVKRTGEKVFLECVQDMDHENMFWYRQDPGLGLRLIYFSYDVKMKEKGDIPEGYSVSREKKERFSLILESASTNQTSMYLCASSFPNGSEAFFGQGTRLTVV.

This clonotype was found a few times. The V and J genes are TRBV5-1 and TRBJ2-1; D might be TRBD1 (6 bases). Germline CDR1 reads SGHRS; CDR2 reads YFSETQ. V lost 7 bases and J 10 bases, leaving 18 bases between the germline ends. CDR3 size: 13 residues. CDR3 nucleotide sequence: TGCGCCAGCTACTCCTGGACTGGGACAGAGCAGTTCTTC. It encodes CASYSWTGTEQFF. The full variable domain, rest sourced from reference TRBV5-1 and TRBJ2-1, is KAGVTQTPRYLIKTRGQQVTLSCSPISGHRSVSWYQQTPGQGLQFLFEYFSETQRNKGNFPGRFSGRQFSNSRSEMNVSTLELGDSALYLCASYSWTGTEQFFGPGTRLTVL.

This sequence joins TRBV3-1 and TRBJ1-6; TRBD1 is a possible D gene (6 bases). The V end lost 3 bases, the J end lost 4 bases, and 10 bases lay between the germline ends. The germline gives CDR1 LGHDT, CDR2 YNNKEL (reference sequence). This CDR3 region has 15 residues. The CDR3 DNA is TGTGCCAGCAGCCAGAGGACAGTTTATAATTCACCCCTCCACTTT. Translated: CASSQRTVYNSPLHF.

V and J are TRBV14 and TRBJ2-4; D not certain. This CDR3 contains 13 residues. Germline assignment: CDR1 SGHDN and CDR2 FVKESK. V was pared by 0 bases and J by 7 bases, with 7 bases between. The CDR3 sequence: CASSQDLGNIQYF. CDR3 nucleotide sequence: TGTGCCAGCAGCCAAGATTTGGGGAACATTCAGTACTTC.